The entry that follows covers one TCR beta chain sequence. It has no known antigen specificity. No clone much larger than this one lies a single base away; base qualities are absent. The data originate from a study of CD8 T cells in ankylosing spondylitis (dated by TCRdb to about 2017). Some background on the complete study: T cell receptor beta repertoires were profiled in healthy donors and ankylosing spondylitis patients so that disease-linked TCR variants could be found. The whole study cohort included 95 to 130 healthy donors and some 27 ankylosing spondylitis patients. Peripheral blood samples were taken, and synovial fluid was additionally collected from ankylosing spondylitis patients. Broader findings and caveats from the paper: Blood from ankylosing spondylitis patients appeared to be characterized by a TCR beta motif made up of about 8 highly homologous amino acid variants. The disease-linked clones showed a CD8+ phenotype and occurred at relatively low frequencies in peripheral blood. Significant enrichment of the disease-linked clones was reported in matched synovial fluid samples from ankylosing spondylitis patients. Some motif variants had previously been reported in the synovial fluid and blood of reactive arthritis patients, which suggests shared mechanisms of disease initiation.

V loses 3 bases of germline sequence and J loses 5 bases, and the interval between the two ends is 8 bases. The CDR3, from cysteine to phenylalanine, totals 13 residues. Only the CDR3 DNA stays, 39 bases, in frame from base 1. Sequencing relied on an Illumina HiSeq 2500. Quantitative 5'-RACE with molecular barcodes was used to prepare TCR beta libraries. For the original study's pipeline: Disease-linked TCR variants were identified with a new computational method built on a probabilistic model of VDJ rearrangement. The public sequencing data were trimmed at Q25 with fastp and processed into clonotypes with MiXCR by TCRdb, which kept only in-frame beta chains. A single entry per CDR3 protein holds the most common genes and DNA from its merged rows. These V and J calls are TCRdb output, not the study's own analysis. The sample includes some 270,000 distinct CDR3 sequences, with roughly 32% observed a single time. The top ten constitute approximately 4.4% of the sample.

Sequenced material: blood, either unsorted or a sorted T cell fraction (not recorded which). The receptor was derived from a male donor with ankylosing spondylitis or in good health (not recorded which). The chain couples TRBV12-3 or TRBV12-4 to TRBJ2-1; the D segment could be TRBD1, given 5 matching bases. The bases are TGTGCCAGCAGTTTGGGGCATAACAATGAGCAGTTCTTC. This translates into CASSLGHNNEQFF.